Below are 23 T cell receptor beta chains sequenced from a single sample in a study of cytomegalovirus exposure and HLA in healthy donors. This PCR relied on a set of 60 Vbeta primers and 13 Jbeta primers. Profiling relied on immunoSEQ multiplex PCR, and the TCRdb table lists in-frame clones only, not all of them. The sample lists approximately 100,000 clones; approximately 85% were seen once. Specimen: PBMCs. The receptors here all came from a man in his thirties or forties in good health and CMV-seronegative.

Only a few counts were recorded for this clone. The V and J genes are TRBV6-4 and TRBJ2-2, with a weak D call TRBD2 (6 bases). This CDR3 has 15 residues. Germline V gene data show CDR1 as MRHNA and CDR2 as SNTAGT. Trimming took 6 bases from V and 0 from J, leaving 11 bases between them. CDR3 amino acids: CASSGEAANTGELFF. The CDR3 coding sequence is TGTGCCAGCAGCGGGGAGGCAGCGAACACCGGGGAGCTGTTTTTT.

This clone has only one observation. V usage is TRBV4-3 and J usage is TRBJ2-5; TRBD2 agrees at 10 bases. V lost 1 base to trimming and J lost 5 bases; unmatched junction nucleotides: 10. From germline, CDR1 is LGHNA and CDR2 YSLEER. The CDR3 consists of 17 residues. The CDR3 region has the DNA TGCGCCAGCAGCCAAGTAGCGGGGGGAACTCACCGGGAGACCCAGTACTTC. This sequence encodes CASSQVAGGTHRETQYF.

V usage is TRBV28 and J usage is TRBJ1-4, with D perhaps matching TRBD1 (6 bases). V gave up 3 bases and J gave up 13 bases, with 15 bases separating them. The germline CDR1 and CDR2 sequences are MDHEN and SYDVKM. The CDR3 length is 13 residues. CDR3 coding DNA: TGTGCCAGCAGTTTCGGCCACAGGGATCCACTGTTTTTT. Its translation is CASSFGHRDPLFF.

CDR3 bases: TGTGCCAGCAGCGGGGACAGGGTATTTGCTTTCGGAGATGAAAAACTGTTTTTT. The encoded protein is CASSGDRVFAFGDEKLFF. The chain links TRBV4-2 to TRBJ1-4; 9 bases line up with TRBD1. The CDR3 covers 18 residues. CDR1 and CDR2 from the germline V gene are LGHNA and YNFKEQ. The junction had 16 bases not matched to a gene; V was cut back by 5 bases and J by 6 bases.

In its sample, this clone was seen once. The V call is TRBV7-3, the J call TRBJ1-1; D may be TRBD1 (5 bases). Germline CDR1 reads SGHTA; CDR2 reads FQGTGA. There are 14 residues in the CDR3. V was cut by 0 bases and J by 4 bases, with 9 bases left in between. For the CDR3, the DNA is TGTGCCAGCAGCTTAACGGGGGGGGTCACTGAAGCTTTCTTT. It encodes CASSLTGGVTEAFF.

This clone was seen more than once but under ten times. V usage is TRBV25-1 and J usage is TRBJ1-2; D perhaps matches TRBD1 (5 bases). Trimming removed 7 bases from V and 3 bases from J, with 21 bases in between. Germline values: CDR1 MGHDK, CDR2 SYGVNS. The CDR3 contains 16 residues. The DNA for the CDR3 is TGTGCCAGCATACTTCTAGGGGTTCAGCTGGACTATGGCTACACCTTC. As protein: CASILLGVQLDYGYTF.

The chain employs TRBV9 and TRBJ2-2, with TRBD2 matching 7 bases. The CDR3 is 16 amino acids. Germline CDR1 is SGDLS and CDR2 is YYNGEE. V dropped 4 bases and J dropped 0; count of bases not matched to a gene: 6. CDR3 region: CASSPKGLPNTGELFF. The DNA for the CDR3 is TGTGCCAGCAGCCCGAAGGGACTACCGAACACCGGGGAGCTGTTTTTT.

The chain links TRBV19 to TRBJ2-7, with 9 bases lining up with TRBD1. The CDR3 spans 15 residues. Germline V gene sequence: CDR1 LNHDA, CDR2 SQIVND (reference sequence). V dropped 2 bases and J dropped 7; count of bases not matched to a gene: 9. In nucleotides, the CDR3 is TGTGCCAGTAGTATAACGGGGACAGGGACGGGAGAGCAGTACTTC. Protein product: CASSITGTGTGEQYF.

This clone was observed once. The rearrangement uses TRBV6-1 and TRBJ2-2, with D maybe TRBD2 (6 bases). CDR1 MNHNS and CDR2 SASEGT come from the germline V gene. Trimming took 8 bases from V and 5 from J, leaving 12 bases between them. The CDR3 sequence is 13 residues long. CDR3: CASEGGWTGELFF. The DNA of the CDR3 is TGTGCCAGCGAGGGAGGTTGGACCGGGGAGCTGTTTTTT.

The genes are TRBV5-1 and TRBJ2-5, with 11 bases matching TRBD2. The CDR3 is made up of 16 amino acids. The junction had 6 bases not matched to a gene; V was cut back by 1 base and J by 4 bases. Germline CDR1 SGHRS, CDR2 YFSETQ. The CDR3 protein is CASSLSSGRGRETQYF. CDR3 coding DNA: TGCGCCAGCAGCTTGAGTAGCGGGAGGGGTCGAGAGACCCAGTACTTC.

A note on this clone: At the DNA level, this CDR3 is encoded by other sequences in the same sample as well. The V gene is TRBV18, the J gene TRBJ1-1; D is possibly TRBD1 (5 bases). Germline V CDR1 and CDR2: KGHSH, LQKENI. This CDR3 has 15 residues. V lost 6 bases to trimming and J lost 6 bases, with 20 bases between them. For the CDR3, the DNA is TGTGCCAGCTCCCGCTTTTTTGGGGGGGATCCTGAAGCTTTCTTT. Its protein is CASSRFFGGDPEAFF.

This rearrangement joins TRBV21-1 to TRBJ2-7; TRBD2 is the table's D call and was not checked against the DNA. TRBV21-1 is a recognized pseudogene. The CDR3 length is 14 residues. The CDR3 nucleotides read TGTGCCAGCAGCAAAGGTCCAGCGATCTACGAGCAGTACTTC. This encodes CASSKGPAIYEQYF.

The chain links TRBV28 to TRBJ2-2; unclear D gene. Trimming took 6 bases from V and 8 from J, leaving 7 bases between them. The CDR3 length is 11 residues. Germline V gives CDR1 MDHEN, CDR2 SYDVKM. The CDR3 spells CASREVGELFF. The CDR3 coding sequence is TGTGCCAGCAGAGAGGTAGGGGAGCTGTTTTTT.

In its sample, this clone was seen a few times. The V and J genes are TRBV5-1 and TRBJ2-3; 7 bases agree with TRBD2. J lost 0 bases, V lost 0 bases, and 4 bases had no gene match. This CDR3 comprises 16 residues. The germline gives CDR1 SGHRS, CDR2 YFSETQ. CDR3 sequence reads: CASSLVSGGSTDTQYF. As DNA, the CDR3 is TGCGCCAGCAGCTTGGTATCGGGGGGAAGCACAGATACGCAGTATTTT.

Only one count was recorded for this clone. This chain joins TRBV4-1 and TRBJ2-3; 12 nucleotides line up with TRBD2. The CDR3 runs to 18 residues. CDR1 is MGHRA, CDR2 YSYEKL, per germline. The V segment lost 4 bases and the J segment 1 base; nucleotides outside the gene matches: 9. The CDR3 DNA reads TGCGCCAGCAGCCGCATTCTAGCGGGAGGGCCTCGCACAGATACGCAGTATTTT. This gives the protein CASSRILAGGPRTDTQYF.

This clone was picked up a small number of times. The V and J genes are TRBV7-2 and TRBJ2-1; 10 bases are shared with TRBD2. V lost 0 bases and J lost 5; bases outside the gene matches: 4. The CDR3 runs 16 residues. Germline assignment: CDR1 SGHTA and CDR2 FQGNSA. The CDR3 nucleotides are TGTGCCAGCAGCTTAGCGCTCACTAGCGGGAACAATGAGCAGTTCTTC. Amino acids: CASSLALTSGNNEQFF.

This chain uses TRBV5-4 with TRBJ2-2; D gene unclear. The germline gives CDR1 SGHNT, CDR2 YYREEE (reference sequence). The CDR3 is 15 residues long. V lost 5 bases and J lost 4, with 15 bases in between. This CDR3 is CASSTPSESTGELFF. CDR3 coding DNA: TGTGCCAGCAGTACCCCCTCGGAGTCCACCGGGGAGCTGTTTTTT.

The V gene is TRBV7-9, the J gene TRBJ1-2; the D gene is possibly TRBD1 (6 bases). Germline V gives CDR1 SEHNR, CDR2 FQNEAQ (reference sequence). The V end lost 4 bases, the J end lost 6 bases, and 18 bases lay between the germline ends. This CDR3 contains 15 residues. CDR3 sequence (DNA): TGTGCCAGCAGCTCTGGCCGGGACACAAAGGATGGCTACACCTTC. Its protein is CASSSGRDTKDGYTF.

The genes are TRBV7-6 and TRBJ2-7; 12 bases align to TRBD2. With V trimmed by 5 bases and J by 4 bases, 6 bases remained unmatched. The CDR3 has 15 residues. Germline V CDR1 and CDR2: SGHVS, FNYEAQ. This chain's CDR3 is CASSQTSGSKYEQYF. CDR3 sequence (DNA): TGTGCCAGCAGCCAGACTAGCGGGAGTAAGTACGAGCAGTACTTC.

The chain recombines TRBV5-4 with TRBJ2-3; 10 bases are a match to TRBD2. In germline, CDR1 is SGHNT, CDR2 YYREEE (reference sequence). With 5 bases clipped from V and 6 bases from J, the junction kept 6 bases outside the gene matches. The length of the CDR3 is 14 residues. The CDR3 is CASRASGGGDTQYF. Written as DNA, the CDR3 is TGTGCCAGCAGGGCTAGCGGGGGAGGGGATACGCAGTATTTT.

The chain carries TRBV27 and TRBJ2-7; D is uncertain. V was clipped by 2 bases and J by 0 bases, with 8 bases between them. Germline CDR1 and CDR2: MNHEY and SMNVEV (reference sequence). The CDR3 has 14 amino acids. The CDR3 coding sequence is TGTGCCAGCAGTTTAAACAGCAACTCCTACGAGCAGTACGTC. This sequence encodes CASSLNSNSYEQYV.

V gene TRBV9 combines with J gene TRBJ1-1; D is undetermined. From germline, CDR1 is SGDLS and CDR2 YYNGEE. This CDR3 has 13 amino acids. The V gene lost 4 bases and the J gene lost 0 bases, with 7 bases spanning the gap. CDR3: CASSRTVNTEAFF. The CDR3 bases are TGTGCCAGCAGCCGCACGGTGAACACTGAAGCTTTCTTT.

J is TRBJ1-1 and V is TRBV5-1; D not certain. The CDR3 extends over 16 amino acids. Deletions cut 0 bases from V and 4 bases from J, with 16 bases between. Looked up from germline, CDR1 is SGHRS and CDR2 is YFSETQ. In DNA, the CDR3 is TGCGCCAGCAGCTTGGCGGGGATTACAGTGTTCACTGAAGCTTTCTTT. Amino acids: CASSLAGITVFTEAFF.